This entry concerns a single T cell receptor (beta chain). Its target is unknown. Germline V gene lookup returns CDR1 MNHEY and CDR2 SMNVEV (reference sequence). The CDR3 consists of 14 residues. V was pared by 5 bases and J by 2 bases, with 5 bases of the junction left unmatched. TCRdb reprocessed the RT-PCR reads via MiXCR and lists one record per CDR3 protein. The sample holds hundreds of thousands of distinct CDR3 sequences, 12% to 15% seen once. The data originate from a study of response to subunit inactivated influenza vaccine. Study results and caveats: That few new T cells are recruited by each seasonal influenza vaccination was the authors' suggestion.

This sequence originates from a man aged 45-65 years who received an inactivated influenza vaccine. The gene calls are TRBV27 and TRBJ2-7; 8 nucleotides match TRBD2. The sequencing here drew on PBMCs from blood, taken around 15 days before vaccination. CDR3 bases: TGTGCCAGCAGTATTAGCGGGGAACCCTACGAGCAGTACTTC. Amino acids: CASSISGEPYEQYF.